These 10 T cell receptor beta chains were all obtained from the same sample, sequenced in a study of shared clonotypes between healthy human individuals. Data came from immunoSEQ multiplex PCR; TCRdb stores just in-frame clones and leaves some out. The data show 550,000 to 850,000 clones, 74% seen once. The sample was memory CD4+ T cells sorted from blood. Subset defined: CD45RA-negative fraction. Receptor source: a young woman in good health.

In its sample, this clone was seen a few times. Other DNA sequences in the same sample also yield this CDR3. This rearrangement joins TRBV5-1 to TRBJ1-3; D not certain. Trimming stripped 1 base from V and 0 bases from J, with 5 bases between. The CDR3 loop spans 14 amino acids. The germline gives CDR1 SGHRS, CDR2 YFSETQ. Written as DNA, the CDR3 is TGCGCCAGCAGCTTGTCGAGCTCTGGAAACACCATATATTTT. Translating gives CASSLSSSGNTIYF.

CDR3 DNA sequence: TGTGCCAGCAGTTCGGCGGGCAGGGGGAGGGCGAACACTGAAGCTTTCTTT. Translating it yields CASSSAGRGRANTEAFF. The rearrangement uses TRBV28 and TRBJ1-1; TRBD1 matches at 7 bases. This CDR3 contains 17 residues. CDR1 is MDHEN, CDR2 SYDVKM, per germline. Losses at the gene ends were 4 bases for V and 1 base for J; bases not matched to a gene: 12.

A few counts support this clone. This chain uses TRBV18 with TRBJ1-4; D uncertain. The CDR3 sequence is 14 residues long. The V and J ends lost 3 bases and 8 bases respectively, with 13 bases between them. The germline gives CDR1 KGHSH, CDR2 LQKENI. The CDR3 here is CASSPVNPWEKLFF. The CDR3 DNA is TGTGCCAGCTCACCGGTCAACCCTTGGGAAAAACTGTTTTTT.

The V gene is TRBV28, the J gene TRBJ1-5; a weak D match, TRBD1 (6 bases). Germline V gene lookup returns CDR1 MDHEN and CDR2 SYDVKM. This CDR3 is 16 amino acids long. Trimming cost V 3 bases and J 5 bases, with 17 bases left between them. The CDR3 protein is CASSFASGTFYQPQHF. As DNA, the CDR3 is TGTGCCAGCAGTTTTGCTAGTGGGACATTTTATCAGCCCCAGCATTTT.

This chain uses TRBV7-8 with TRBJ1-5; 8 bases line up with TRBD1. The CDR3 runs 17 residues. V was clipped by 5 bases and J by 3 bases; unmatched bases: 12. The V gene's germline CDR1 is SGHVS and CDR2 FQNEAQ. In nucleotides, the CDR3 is TGTGCCAGCAGCCAAGAGTGGCAGGGGGCCTTCAATCAGCCCCAGCATTTT. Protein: CASSQEWQGAFNQPQHF.

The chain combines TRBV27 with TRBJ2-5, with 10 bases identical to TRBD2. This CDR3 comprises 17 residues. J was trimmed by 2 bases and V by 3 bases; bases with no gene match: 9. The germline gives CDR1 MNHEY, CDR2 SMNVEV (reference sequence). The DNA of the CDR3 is TGTGCCAGCAGTTTGGGCCTAGCGGGAGTGGGGCAAGAGACCCAGTACTTC. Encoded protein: CASSLGLAGVGQETQYF.

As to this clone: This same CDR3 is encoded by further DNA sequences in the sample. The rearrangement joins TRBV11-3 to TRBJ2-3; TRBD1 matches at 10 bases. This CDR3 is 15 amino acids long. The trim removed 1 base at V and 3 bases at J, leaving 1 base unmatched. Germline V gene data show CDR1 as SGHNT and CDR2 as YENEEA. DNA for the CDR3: TGTGCCAGCAGCTTAGGGGACAGGGGAACAGATACGCAGTATTTT. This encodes CASSLGDRGTDTQYF.

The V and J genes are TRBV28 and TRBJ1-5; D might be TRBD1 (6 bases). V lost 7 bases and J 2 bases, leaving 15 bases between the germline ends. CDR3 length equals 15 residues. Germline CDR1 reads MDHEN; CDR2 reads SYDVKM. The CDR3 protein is CASTTDSLGNQPQHF. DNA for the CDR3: TGTGCCAGCACCACGGACAGCCTCGGCAATCAGCCCCAGCATTTT. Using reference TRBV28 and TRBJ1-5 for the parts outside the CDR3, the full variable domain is DVKVTQSSRYLVKRTGEKVFLECVQDMDHENMFWYRQDPGLGLRLIYFSYDVKMKEKGDIPEGYSVSREKKERFSLILESASTNQTSMYLCASTTDSLGNQPQHFGDGTRLSIL.

In nucleotides, the CDR3 is TGTGCCGGTAAAGAGCTAGTCGGACTTTACGAGCAGTACTTC. It specifies CAGKELVGLYEQYF. The chain couples TRBV2 to TRBJ2-7; possible D gene TRBD2, 5 bases. CDR3 length: 14 amino acids. CDR1 SNHLY and CDR2 FYNNEI come from the germline V gene. The V end was cut by 11 bases, the J end by 4 bases, with 21 bases between.

In DNA, the CDR3 is TGCGCCAGCAGCTTGGAACGTTCGGGGGGTGAAGCTTTCTTT. Translated: CASSLERSGGEAFF. The genes are TRBV5-1 and TRBJ1-1; a possible D gene is TRBD1 (5 bases). Deletions cut 0 bases from V and 7 bases from J, with 13 bases between. The CDR3 is 14 amino acids. Looked up from germline, CDR1 is SGHRS and CDR2 is YFSETQ.